The clone carrying this TCR beta chain came up a few times. Its antigen is still unknown. This CDR3 comprises 14 residues. V was pared by 8 bases and J by 7 bases, with 17 bases between. Germline V gene data show CDR1 as ENHRY and CDR2 as SYGVKD. Here immunoSEQ multiplex PCR was the method, and the copy in TCRdb shows in-frame clones only, minus some. The table lists tens of thousands of clones, roughly 87% of them singletons. This sample is part of a study of radiotherapy plus CTLA-4 blockade in lung cancer. Study details: Among all patients, roughly 17% showed objective responses, while more than 25% had disease control.

Study-level points and caveats: Radiotherapy with ipilimumab was followed by blood expansion of tumor-derived clones. Together with interferon-beta, which increased in serum after radiation, early dynamic changes in blood T cell clones were reportedly the best predictors of response.

The chain employs TRBV10-3 and TRBJ1-4, with D hard to call. The receptor was derived from a human donor with non-small cell lung cancer that progressed on radiotherapy plus ipilimumab. This sample comprised peripheral blood, obtained from a patient treated with radiotherapy plus ipilimumab. Here the CDR3 reads CAISSLLGSEKLFF. CDR3 bases: TGTGCCATCTCTTCTCTTCTGGGGAGTGAAAAACTGTTTTTT.